The rows below give T cell receptor beta chains drawn from one sample of a study of cytomegalovirus exposure and HLA in healthy donors. Method: immunoSEQ multiplex PCR; TCRdb's copy keeps in-frame clones and lacks some. The table includes more than 130,000 clones, almost 90% detected once. Sequenced material: PBMCs. The receptors stem from a woman in her late teens or twenties in good health and CMV-seropositive. Each CDR3 is given without its conserved first and last residue.

J gene	V gene	CDR3 protein
TRBJ1-1	TRBV28	ASSFLAEAF
TRBJ2-2	TRBV9	ASSGEGELF
TRBJ1-5	TRBV28	ASSPRGFKSNQPQH
TRBJ2-1	TRBV9	ASSVAERGWNEQF
TRBJ2-7	TRBV5-1	ASSMDWSVEQY
TRBJ2-3	TRBV29-1	SVEGDRAPGYTQY
TRBJ1-1	TRBV4-2	ASSQDVQGESEAF
TRBJ2-5	TRBV15	ATKGVPQETQY
TRBJ1-4	TRBV6-6	ASSYRGNEKLF
TRBJ2-3	TRBV5-4	ASTHRQGPTDTQY
TRBJ2-5	TRBV5-1	ASSQGGAETQY
TRBJ2-1	TRBV6-5	ASSPGLPGSNEQF
TRBJ2-7	TRBV7-8	ASSQGQPYEQY
TRBJ2-2	TRBV7-9	ASSSITGELF
TRBJ1-2	TRBV7-2	ASSPGGPYGYT
TRBJ2-2	TRBV6-5	ASSPGIAGTGELF
TRBJ1-6	TRBV5-1	ASSSGVFNSPLH
TRBJ2-7	TRBV7-9	ASSSRGWDRGYEQY
TRBJ2-1	TRBV7-7	ASSSSESSYNEQF
TRBJ2-2	TRBV28	ASSLGTSVQGELF
TRBJ1-5	TRBV11-2	ASSPGTGADQPQH
TRBJ1-6	TRBV6-1	ASTYDRVNSPLH
TRBJ1-4	TRBV18	ASSPPEGATEKLF
TRBJ1-6	TRBV11-2	ASSALLDSPLH